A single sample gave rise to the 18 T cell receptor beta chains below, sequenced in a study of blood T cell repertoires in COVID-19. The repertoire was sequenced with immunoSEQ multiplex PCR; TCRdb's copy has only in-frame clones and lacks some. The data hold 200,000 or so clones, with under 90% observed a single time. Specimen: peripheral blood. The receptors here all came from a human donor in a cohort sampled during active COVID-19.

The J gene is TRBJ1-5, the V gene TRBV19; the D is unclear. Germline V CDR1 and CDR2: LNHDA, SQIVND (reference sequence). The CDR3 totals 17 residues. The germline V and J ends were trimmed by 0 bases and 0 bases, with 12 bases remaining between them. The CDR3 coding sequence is TGTGCCAGTAGTATAGACTCCTGGGCCCCTAGCAATCAGCCCCAGCATTTT. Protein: CASSIDSWAPSNQPQHF. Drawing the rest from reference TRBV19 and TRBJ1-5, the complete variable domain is DGGITQSPKYLFRKEGQNVTLSCEQNLNHDAMYWYRQDPGQGLRLIYYSQIVNDFQKGDIAEGYSVSREKKESFPLTVTSAQKNPTAFYLCASSIDSWAPSNQPQHFGDGTRLSIL.

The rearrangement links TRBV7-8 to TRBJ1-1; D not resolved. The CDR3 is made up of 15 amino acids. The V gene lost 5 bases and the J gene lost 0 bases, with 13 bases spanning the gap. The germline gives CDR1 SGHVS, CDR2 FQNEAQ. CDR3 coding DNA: TGTGCCAGCAGCGTACTAATCGACCTGAACACTGAAGCTTTCTTT. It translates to CASSVLIDLNTEAFF.

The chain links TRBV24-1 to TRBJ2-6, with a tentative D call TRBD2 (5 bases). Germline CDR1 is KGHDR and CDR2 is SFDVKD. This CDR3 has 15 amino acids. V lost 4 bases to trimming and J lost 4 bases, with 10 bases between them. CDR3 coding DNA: TGTGCCACCAGTGACCCCTCGGGAGGGGCCAACGTCCTGACTTTC. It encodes CATSDPSGGANVLTF.

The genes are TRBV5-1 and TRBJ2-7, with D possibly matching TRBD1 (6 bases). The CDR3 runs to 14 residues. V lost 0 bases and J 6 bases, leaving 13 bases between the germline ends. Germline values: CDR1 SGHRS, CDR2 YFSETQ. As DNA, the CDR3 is TGCGCCAGCAGCTTGGGACAGGCTTCGATCGAGCAGTACTTC. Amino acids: CASSLGQASIEQYF.

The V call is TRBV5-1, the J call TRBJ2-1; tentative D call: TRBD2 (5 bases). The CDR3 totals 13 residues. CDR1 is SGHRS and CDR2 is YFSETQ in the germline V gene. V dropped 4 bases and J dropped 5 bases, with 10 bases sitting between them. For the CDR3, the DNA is TGCGCCAGCAGCCCAGGAGGAAACAATGAGCAGTTCTTC. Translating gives CASSPGGNNEQFF. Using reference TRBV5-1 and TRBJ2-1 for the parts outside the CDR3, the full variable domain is KAGVTQTPRYLIKTRGQQVTLSCSPISGHRSVSWYQQTPGQGLQFLFEYFSETQRNKGNFPGRFSGRQFSNSRSEMNVSTLELGDSALYLCASSPGGNNEQFFGPGTRLTVL.

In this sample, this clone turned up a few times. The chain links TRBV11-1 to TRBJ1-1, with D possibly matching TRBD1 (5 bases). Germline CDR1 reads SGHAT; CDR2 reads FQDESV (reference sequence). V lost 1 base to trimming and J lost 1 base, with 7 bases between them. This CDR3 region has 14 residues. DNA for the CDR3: TGTGCCAGCAGCTTAGGGACACCGAACACTGAAGCTTTCTTT. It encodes CASSLGTPNTEAFF.

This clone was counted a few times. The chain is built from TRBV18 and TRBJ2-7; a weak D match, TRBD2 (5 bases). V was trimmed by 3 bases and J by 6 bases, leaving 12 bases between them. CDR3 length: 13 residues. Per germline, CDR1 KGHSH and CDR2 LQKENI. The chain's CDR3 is CASSPLPEGEQYF. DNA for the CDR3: TGTGCCAGCTCACCCCTGCCCGAGGGCGAGCAGTACTTC.

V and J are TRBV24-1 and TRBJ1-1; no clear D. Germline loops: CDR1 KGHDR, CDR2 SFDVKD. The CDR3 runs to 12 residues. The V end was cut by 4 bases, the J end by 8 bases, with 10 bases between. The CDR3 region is CATSDPGKEAFF. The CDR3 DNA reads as TGTGCCACCAGTGACCCGGGGAAGGAAGCTTTCTTT.

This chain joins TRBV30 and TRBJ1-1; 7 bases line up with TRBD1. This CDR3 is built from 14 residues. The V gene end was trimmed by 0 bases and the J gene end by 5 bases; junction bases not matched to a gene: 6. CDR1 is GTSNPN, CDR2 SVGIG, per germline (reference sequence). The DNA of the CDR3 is TGTGCCTGGAGTGTAATAACAGGGGAGACTGAAGCTTTCTTT. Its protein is CAWSVITGETEAFF.

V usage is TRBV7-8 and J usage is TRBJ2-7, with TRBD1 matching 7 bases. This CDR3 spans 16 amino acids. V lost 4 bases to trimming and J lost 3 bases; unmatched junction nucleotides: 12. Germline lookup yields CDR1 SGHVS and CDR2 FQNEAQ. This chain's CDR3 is CASSSRKGQTLYEQYF. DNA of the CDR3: TGTGCCAGCAGCTCGCGAAAGGGACAGACTCTCTACGAGCAGTACTTC.

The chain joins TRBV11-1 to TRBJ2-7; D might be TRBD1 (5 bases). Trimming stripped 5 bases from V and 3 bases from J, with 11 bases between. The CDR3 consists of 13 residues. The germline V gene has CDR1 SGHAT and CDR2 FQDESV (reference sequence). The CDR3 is CASSHAQGYEQYF. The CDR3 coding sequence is TGTGCCAGCAGCCACGCGCAGGGCTACGAGCAGTACTTC.

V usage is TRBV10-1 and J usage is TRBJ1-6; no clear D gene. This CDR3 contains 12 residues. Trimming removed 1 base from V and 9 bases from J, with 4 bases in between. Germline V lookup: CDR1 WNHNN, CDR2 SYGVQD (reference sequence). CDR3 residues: CASSEFGSPLHF. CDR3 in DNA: TGCGCCAGCAGTGAGTTCGGTTCACCCCTCCACTTT.

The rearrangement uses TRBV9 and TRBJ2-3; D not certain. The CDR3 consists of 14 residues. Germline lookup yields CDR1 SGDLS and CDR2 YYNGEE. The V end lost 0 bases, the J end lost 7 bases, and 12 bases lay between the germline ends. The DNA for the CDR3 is TGTGCCAGCAGCGTAGGAGTCTTTTCAAATACGCAGTATTTT. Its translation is CASSVGVFSNTQYF.

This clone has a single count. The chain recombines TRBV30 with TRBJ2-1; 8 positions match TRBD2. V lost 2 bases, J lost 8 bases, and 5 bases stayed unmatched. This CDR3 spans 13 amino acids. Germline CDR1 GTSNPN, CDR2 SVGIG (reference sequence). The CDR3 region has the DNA TGTGCCTGGAGTCGGGAGGGGGGATATGAGCAGTTCTTC. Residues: CAWSREGGYEQFF.

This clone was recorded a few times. The CDR3, as DNA: TGCGCCAGCAGCTCGACGGAGAGGGCAGCAGCTTTCTTT. Translation: CASSSTERAAAFF. The chain links TRBV5-1 to TRBJ1-1; D remains ambiguous. CDR3 length: 13 amino acids. In germline, CDR1 is SGHRS, CDR2 YFSETQ. The germline V and J ends were trimmed by 3 bases and 10 bases, with 16 bases remaining between them.

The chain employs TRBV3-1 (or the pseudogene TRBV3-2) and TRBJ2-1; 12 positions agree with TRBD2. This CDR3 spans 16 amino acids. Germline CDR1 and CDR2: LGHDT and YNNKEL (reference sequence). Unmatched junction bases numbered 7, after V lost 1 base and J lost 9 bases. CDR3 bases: TGTGCCAGCAGCCAAGCATCTAGCGGGAGGGGGGGTGAGCAGTTCTTC. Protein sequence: CASSQASSGRGGEQFF.

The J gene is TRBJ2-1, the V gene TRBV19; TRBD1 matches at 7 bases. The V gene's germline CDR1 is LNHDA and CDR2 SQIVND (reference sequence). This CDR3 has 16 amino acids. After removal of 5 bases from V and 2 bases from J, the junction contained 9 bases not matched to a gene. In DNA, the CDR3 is TGTGCCAGTAGTGCCCACAGGGGTCTCACCTACAATGAGCAGTTCTTC. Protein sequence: CASSAHRGLTYNEQFF.

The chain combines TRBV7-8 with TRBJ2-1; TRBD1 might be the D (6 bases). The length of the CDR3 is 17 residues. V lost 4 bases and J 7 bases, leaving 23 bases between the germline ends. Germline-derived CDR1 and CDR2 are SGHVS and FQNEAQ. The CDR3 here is CASSYLWTNRAMNEQFF. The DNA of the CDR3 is TGTGCCAGCAGCTACCTGTGGACCAACAGGGCTATGAATGAGCAGTTCTTC.